This entry concerns a single T cell receptor beta chain. What it binds is unknown. This specimen belongs to a study of T cell responses to AZD1222 COVID-19 vaccine. Whole-study findings and limits: Along spike, vaccine-associated CD4 TCRs were found throughout, with dominance at 160-218 and 743-854. The donor cohort was predominantly white British with a female majority, and clonal diversity may have been underestimated. Nearly half of spike-specific TCRs reportedly target variant regions that are unmutated in the B.1.351 and B.1.1.7 variants.

Profiling relied on immunoSEQ multiplex PCR, and the TCRdb table lists in-frame clones only, not all of them. The profile shows about 99,000 clones, about 93% of them singletons. The germline V gene has CDR1 ENHRY and CDR2 SYGVKD. The CDR3 runs to 12 residues. The ends were cut back, 0 bases at V and 8 bases at J, with 7 bases in the middle. The chain links TRBV10-3 to TRBJ1-2; D unclear. The sequenced sample was peripheral blood, obtained on day 0 of AZD1222 vaccination. The origin of this receptor is an adult in good health. The CDR3 reads CAISESTGGYTF. Here the CDR3 DNA reads TGTGCCATCAGTGAGTCGACGGGGGGCTACACCTTC.